The 6 T cell receptor beta chains given below trace back to one sample, sequenced in a study of T cell clusters in autoimmune cytopenias. Multiplex touch-down PCR amplified TRB using TRB-A and TRB-B pools in one tube. From the multiplex PCR reads, TCRdb lists one entry per CDR3 protein and no DNA. Its table lists several thousand distinct CDR3 sequences. TRB was amplified from roughly 270 ng of peripheral blood genomic DNA per sample. The sample comprised peripheral blood. These receptors all come from a human donor with an autoimmune cytopenia or autoimmune hepatitis (not recorded which).

The chain combines TRBV30 with TRBJ1-2. Germline-derived CDR1 and CDR2 are GTSNPN and SVGIG (reference sequence). This CDR3 spans 15 amino acids. CDR3 sequence: CAWNLGRPSNYGYTF.

The genes are TRBV5-4 and TRBJ2-3; lacking DNA, the TRBD2 call made by TCRdb goes unchecked. In germline, CDR1 is SGHNT, CDR2 YYREEE (reference sequence). There are 15 residues in the CDR3. The CDR3 protein is CASSFGLAGEDTQYF.

CDR3 region: CASSLLLSETQYF. The V call is TRBV5-1, the J call TRBJ2-5; TCRdb calls TRBD1, which cannot be checked without DNA. The CDR3 has 13 amino acids. The germline gives CDR1 SGHRS, CDR2 YFSETQ.

The chain recombines TRBV5-5 with TRBJ2-3; the TCRdb call, TRBD1, lacks DNA for checking. The CDR3 runs 14 residues. Germline CDR1 is SGHKS and CDR2 is YYEKEE (reference sequence). This chain's CDR3 is CASSFGRRTDTQYF.

Frequency places this clonotype as medium-sized (0.01 to 0.1%). The rearrangement uses TRBV29-1 and TRBJ2-7; absent DNA, TCRdb's TRBD1 call cannot be checked. The CDR3 consists of 13 residues. CDR1 is SQVTM, CDR2 ANQGSEA, per germline. The CDR3 reads CSVAENRGNEQYF.

The chain is built from TRBV29-1 and TRBJ1-1. The CDR3 extends over 18 amino acids. Germline CDR1 reads SQVTM; CDR2 reads ANQGSEA. The CDR3 reads CSVDILVMGSLGDTEAFF.